The text below deals with one T cell receptor beta chain. Both 60 Vbeta primers and 13 Jbeta primers went into the PCR. Using immunoSEQ multiplex PCR, the repertoire was profiled, and TCRdb retains in-frame clones only, with some absent. Of 100,000 to 150,000 clones in the sample, over 60% were seen once. The sample originates from a study of cytomegalovirus exposure and HLA in healthy donors. V dropped 3 bases and J dropped 0 bases, with 14 bases sitting between them. CDR1 and CDR2 (germline): SEHNR, FQNEAQ (reference sequence). The CDR3 runs 16 residues. V is TRBV7-9 and J is TRBJ1-1; D remains ambiguous. The origin of this receptor is a middle-aged man in good health and CMV-seronegative. Sample: PBMCs. CDR3 in DNA: TGTGCCAGCAGCTTTTTGGCAGAAGCGATGAACACTGAAGCTTTCTTT. Protein sequence: CASSFLAEAMNTEAFF.